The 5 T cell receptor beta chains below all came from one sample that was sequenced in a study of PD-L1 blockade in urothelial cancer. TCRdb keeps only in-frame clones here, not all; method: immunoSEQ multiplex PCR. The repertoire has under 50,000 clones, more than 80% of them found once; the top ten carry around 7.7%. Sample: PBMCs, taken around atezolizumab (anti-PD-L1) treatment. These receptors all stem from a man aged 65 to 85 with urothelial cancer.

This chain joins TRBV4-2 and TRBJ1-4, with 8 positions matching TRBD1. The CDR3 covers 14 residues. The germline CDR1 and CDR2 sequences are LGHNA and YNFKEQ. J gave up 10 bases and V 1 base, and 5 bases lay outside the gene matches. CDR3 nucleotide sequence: TGTGCCAGCAGCCAAGTGGACAGGGCTAGAAAACTGTTTTTT. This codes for CASSQVDRARKLFF.

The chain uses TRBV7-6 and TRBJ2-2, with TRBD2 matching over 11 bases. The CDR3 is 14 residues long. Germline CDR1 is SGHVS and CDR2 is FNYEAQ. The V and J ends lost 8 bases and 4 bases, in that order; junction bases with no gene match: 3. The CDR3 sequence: CASRGTSGTGELFF. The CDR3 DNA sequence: TGTGCCAGCCGGGGGACTAGCGGCACCGGGGAGCTGTTTTTT.

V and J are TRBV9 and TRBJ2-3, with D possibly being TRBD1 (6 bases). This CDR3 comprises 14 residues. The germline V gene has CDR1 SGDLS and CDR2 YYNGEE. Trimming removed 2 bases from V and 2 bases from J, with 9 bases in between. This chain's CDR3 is CASSVDRHTDTQYF. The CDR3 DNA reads TGTGCCAGCAGCGTGGACAGACACACAGATACGCAGTATTTT.

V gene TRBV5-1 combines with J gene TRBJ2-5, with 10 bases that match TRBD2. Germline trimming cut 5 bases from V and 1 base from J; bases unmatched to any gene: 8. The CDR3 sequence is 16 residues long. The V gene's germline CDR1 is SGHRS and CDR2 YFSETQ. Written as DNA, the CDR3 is TGCGCCAGCAGTTTAGCGGGAGGAGCGGCCCAAGAGACCCAGTACTTC. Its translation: CASSLAGGAAQETQYF.

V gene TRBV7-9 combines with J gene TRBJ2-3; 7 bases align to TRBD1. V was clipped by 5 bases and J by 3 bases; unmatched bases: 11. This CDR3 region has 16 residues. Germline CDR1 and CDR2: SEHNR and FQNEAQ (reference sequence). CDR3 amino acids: CASSRSRQGGTDTQYF. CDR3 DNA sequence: TGTGCCAGCAGCCGAAGCCGACAGGGTGGGACAGATACGCAGTATTTT.